Listed here are 10 T cell receptor beta chains from one sample, sequenced in a study of tumor-infiltrating lymphocytes in glioblastoma multiforme. TCRB libraries came from RNA via three nested multiplex PCR rounds. TCRdb recomputed calls from the multiplex PCR reads with MiXCR, one row per CDR3 protein. The top ten hold 51% of the sample, which has roughly 8,400 distinct CDR3 sequences, around three quarters seen once. Sequencing input: brain tumor tissue. These receptors originate from a male donor with glioblastoma.

This clonotype was found a few times. A read error may explain this, as a much larger clone is one base away. The chain links TRBV6-4 to TRBJ2-3; D is ambiguous. This CDR3 is 15 amino acids long. The germline gives CDR1 MRHNA, CDR2 SNTAGT. For the CDR3, the DNA is TGTGCCAGCAGCGACCCGGCATTAGGCACAGATATGCAGTATTTT. It yields the protein CASSDPALGTDMQYF.

V usage is TRBV20-1 and J usage is TRBJ2-3; D may be TRBD2 (5 bases). With 7 bases removed from V and 1 base from J, the gap between germline ends came to 18 bases. Germline V gene lookup returns CDR1 DFQATT and CDR2 SNEGSKA (reference sequence). The CDR3 length is 15 residues. The CDR3: CSGQRLEVGTDTQYF. The CDR3 coding sequence is TGCAGTGGCCAGCGGCTAGAAGTGGGCACAGATACGCAGTATTTT.

The chain combines TRBV29-1 with TRBJ2-7, with a tentative D call TRBD1 (6 bases). Germline V lookup: CDR1 SQVTM, CDR2 ANQGSEA. The V end lost 5 bases, the J end lost 3 bases, and 17 bases lay between the germline ends. The CDR3 consists of 14 residues. CDR3 in DNA: TGCAGCGTTCGAGGGACATGGGGGTTCTACGAGCAGTACTTC. It codes for CSVRGTWGFYEQYF.

This clonotype was found once. This rearrangement joins TRBV11-1 to TRBJ2-2; 13 nucleotides match TRBD2. After removal of 6 bases from V and 6 bases from J, the junction contained 4 bases not matched to a gene. CDR3 length: 15 amino acids. The V gene's germline CDR1 is SGHAT and CDR2 FQDESV (reference sequence). The CDR3 loop reads CASRYGLAGAGELFF. CDR3 nucleotide sequence: TGTGCCAGCAGATACGGACTAGCGGGGGCCGGGGAGCTGTTTTTT.

Comments on this clonotype: The junction differs from germline at one of its ends, possibly a read error. V usage is TRBV11-3 and J usage is TRBJ2-2; no clear D gene. Looked up from germline, CDR1 is SGHNT and CDR2 is YENEEA. The CDR3 spans 12 residues. CDR3 sequence reads: CASSLRPGELFF. The CDR3 DNA reads as TGCGCCAGCAGCTTACGGCCAGGGGAGCTGTTTTTT.

With regard to this clonotype: A junction boundary mismatches the germline segment, possibly from a read error. V usage is TRBV11-1 and J usage is TRBJ2-2; D may match TRBD1 or TRBD2 (5 bases each). CDR3 length: 11 residues. Germline-derived CDR1 and CDR2 are SGHAT and FQDESV (reference sequence). The CDR3 sequence: CASRDAGELFF. DNA for the CDR3: TGTGCCAGCCGGGACGCCGGGGAGCTGTTCTTT. Combining the CDR3 with reference TRBV11-1 and TRBJ2-2 gives the whole variable domain EAEVAQSPRYKITEKSQAVAFWCDPISGHATLYWYRQILGQGPELLVQFQDESVVDDSQLPKDRFSAERLKGVDSTLKIQPAELGDSAMYLCASRDAGELFFGEGSRLTVL.

This clonotype rates as medium-sized. The chain employs TRBV20-1 and TRBJ2-7; weak D call: TRBD2 (6 bases). This CDR3 contains 13 residues. Trimming shortened V by 1 base and J by 3 bases, and 10 bases separated the two germline ends. Germline V lookup: CDR1 DFQATT, CDR2 SNEGSKA (reference sequence). CDR3 nucleotides: TGCAGTGCTAGAGGGGACTCGGGCTACGAGCAGTACTTC. Its protein product is CSARGDSGYEQYF.

This clonotype has only a few counts. The CDR3 here is CASTVVGLEEETQYF. In DNA, the CDR3 is TGTGCCAGCACCGTTGTGGGACTCGAGGAAGAGACCCAGTACTTC. The chain has TRBV12-3 or TRBV12-4 and TRBJ2-5; TRBD2 might be the D (6 bases). V lost 7 bases and J lost 3, with 18 bases in between. The length of the CDR3 is 15 residues.

The chain has TRBV11-2 and TRBJ2-2, with 7 bases aligning to TRBD2. Per germline, CDR1 SGHAT and CDR2 FQNNGV. V lost 9 bases and J lost 2; bases outside the gene matches: 24. The CDR3 loop spans 20 amino acids. This chain's CDR3 is CASTPSFVQGLAVNTGELFF. CDR3 in DNA: TGTGCCAGTACCCCCTCGTTCGTCCAAGGGCTAGCGGTAAACACCGGGGAGCTGTTTTTT.

The rearrangement uses TRBV28 and TRBJ2-5; possibly TRBD1 for D (6 bases). The CDR3 contains 14 residues. Germline lookup yields CDR1 MDHEN and CDR2 SYDVKM. V lost 8 bases and J 9 bases, leaving 22 bases between the germline ends. CDR3 in amino acids: CASSLTGGSLAQYF. CDR3 nucleotide sequence: TGTGCCAGCTCACTGACTGGGGGCAGCCTCGCCCAGTACTTC.